The clone carrying this T cell receptor (beta chain) was recorded at least ten times. As yet, its antigen is unknown. This record comes from a study of T cell repertoires in cytomegalovirus infection. The overall study: Both CMV infection and a matching HLA type were indicated by public TCR beta signatures.

Germline-derived CDR1 and CDR2 are MNHNS and SASEGT. V was trimmed by 4 bases and J by 0 bases, leaving 9 bases between them. CDR3 size: 15 residues. The study, taken as a whole, reports: It was HLA-C-restricted CMV-specific TCR beta clonotypes that dominated the response ex vivo.

TCRdb reprocessed the reads with MiXCR, giving one entry per CDR3 protein. Here the sample spans 500,000 or so distinct CDR3 sequences, approximately 15% being singletons. This TCR was recovered from a human donor in good health (CMV status not recorded). Some clones in this sample may be carry-over from other donors' samples. This chain links TRBV6-1 with TRBJ2-2; D not resolved. The sample taken for sequencing was CD8+ T cells from PBMCs. The CDR3 DNA reads TGTGCCAGCAGTGGCGACACCACGAACACCGGGGAGCTGTTTTTT. Amino acids: CASSGDTTNTGELFF.